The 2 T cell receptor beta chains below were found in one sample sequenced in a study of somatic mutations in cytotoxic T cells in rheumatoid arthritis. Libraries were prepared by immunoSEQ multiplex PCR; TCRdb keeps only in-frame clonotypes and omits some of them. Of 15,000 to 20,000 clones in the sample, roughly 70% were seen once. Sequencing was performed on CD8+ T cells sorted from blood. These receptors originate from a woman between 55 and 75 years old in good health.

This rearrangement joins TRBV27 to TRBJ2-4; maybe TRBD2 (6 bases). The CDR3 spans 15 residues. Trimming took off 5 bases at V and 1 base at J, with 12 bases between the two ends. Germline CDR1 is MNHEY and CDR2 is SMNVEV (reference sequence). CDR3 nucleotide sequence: TGTGCCAGCAGTCGCGGGGCTGGGGCCAAAAACATTCAGTACTTC. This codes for CASSRGAGAKNIQYF.

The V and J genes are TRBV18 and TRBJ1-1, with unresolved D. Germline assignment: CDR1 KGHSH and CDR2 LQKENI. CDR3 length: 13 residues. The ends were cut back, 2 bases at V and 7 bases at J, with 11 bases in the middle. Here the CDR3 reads CASSPGSALEAFF. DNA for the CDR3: TGTGCCAGCTCACCAGGGTCGGCACTTGAAGCTTTCTTT.